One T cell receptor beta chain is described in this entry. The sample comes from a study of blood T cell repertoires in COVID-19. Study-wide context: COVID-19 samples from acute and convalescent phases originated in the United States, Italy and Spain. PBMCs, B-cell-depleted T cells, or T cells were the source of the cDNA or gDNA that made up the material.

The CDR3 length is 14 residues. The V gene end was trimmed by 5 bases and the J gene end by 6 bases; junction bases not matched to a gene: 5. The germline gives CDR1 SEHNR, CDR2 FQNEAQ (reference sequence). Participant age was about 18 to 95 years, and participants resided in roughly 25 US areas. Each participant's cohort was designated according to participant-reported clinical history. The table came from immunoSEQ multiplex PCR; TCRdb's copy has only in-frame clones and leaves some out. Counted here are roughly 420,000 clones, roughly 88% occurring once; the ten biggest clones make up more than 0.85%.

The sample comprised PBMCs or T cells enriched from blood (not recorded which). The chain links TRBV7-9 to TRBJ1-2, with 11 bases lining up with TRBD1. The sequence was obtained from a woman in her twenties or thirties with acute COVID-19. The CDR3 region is CASSPDRGRDGYTF. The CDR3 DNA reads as TGTGCCAGCAGCCCGGACAGGGGGCGAGATGGCTACACCTTC.